The 29 T cell receptor beta chains presented below share a single source sample, sequenced in a study of blood T cell repertoires in COVID-19. Sequenced by immunoSEQ multiplex PCR; TCRdb stores in-frame clones only, minus some. The sample contains around 210,000 clones, roughly nine tenths of which appear only once. The sequenced sample was peripheral blood. The source is a woman in her 70s with acute or convalescent COVID-19.

The CDR3 DNA sequence: TGTGCCAGCAGCCTACAGGGGCCTGGGGCCAACGTCCTGACTTTC. Its translation is CASSLQGPGANVLTF. The V call is TRBV2, the J call TRBJ2-6; 7 bases agree with TRBD1. V dropped 6 bases and J dropped 2; count of bases not matched to a gene: 4. The germline V gene has CDR1 SNHLY and CDR2 FYNNEI. This CDR3 spans 15 amino acids.

The chain has TRBV7-2 and TRBJ1-4; 7 bases map to TRBD1. This CDR3 is built from 13 residues. Germline assignment: CDR1 SGHTA and CDR2 FQGNSA. V gave up 4 bases and J gave up 8 bases; unmatched junction bases: 4. The CDR3 region has the DNA TGTGCCAGCAGCTCGTACAGGGGCGAAAAACTGTTTTTT. This sequence encodes CASSSYRGEKLFF. Together with reference TRBV7-2 and TRBJ1-4, the CDR3 gives the full variable domain: GAGVSQSPSNKVTEKGKDVELRCDPISGHTALYWYRQSLGQGLEFLIYFQGNSAPDKSGLPSDRFSAERTGGSVSTLTIQRTQQEDSAVYLCASSSYRGEKLFFGSGTQLSVL.

The J gene is TRBJ1-2, the V gene TRBV18; D might be TRBD1 (6 bases). The CDR3 is 15 amino acids. Germline V gene lookup returns CDR1 KGHSH and CDR2 LQKENI. V was pared by 5 bases and J by 3 bases, with 16 bases between. CDR3 sequence reads: CASSSSIDRYYGYTF. CDR3 coding DNA: TGTGCCAGCTCATCGAGTATCGACAGGTACTATGGCTACACCTTC. The full variable domain, in which reference TRBV18 and TRBJ1-2 provide the parts outside the CDR3, is NAGVMQNPRHLVRRRGQEARLRCSPMKGHSHVYWYRQLPEEGLKFMVYLQKENIIDESGMPKERFSAEFPKEGPSILRIQQVVRGDSAAYFCASSSSIDRYYGYTFGSGTRLTVV.

This clone was found once. J is TRBJ1-1 and V is TRBV5-6; the match to TRBD1 covers 9 bases. After removal of 2 bases from V and 6 bases from J, the junction contained 8 bases not matched to a gene. The germline gives CDR1 SGHDT, CDR2 YYEEEE. This CDR3 comprises 15 residues. The CDR3 here is CASSFTGTGTPEAFF. The CDR3 region has the DNA TGTGCCAGCAGCTTTACCGGGACAGGGACTCCTGAAGCTTTCTTT.

Only a few counts were recorded for this clone. The chain carries TRBV4-3 and TRBJ2-3; TRBD1 matches 9 bases. Germline CDR1 reads LGHNA; CDR2 reads YSLEER. The J segment lost 4 bases and the V segment lost 1 base, leaving 3 bases of the junction unmatched. The CDR3 has 15 amino acids. This chain's CDR3 is CASSQGGQGSDTQYF. The CDR3 DNA follows: TGCGCCAGCAGCCAAGGGGGACAGGGTTCAGATACGCAGTATTTT.

About this clone itself: Within the sample, other DNA sequences also encode this same CDR3. This chain joins TRBV7-2 and TRBJ1-5; 7 nucleotides line up with TRBD1. Trimming at V came to 5 bases and at J to 3 bases, leaving 4 bases not matched to a gene. CDR1 and CDR2 (germline): SGHTA, FQGNSA. The length of the CDR3 is 14 residues. CDR3 residues: CASSAGTVNQPQHF. CDR3 DNA: TGTGCCAGCAGCGCCGGGACAGTCAATCAGCCCCAGCATTTT.

The J gene is TRBJ2-7, the V gene TRBV11-3; the D is unclear. CDR1 SGHNT and CDR2 YENEEA come from the germline V gene. The CDR3 is 15 residues long. V shed 3 bases and J shed 3 bases, with 15 bases lying between them. CDR3 in amino acids: CASSLSEVVVYEQYF. In DNA, the CDR3 is TGTGCCAGCAGCTTGTCAGAGGTAGTAGTCTACGAGCAGTACTTC.

This clone has only a few counts. The chain is built from TRBV6-1 and TRBJ1-2; no reliable D call. The CDR3 is 15 amino acids. CDR1 and CDR2 (germline): MNHNS, SASEGT. Between the trimmed V and J ends, which lost 1 base and 4 bases, there was a span of 13 bases. CDR3 protein: CASSEVFRDFYGYTF. DNA for the CDR3: TGTGCCAGCAGTGAAGTTTTCCGGGATTTCTATGGCTACACCTTC.

The chain carries TRBV6-5 and TRBJ1-1; 7 nucleotides line up with TRBD1. Germline V lookup: CDR1 MNHEY, CDR2 SVGAGI. J was trimmed by 3 bases and V by 4 bases; bases with no gene match: 5. The CDR3 spans 14 residues. As DNA, the CDR3 is TGTGCCAGCAGTTTAAGGGGGCGCGACACTGAAGCTTTCTTT. Its translation: CASSLRGRDTEAFF.

V and J are TRBV5-1 and TRBJ1-3; D unclear. Germline values: CDR1 SGHRS, CDR2 YFSETQ. Trimming shortened V by 2 bases and J by 3 bases, and 3 bases separated the two germline ends. The CDR3 is 12 residues long. The CDR3 DNA sequence: TGCGCCAGCAGCTTCCTTGGAAACACCATATATTTT. Translating it yields CASSFLGNTIYF.

The chain links TRBV11-3 to TRBJ2-1, with TRBD2 matching over 9 bases. CDR3 length: 16 residues. Germline V gene lookup returns CDR1 SGHNT and CDR2 YENEEA. Trimming removed 6 bases from V and 0 bases from J; junction bases left unmatched: 6. CDR3 amino acids: CASRGLSGSSYNEQFF. CDR3 DNA sequence: TGTGCCAGCAGGGGTCTTAGCGGGAGCTCCTACAATGAGCAGTTCTTC.

The J gene is TRBJ2-1, the V gene TRBV5-6; the match to TRBD2 covers 7 bases. With 6 bases clipped from V and 7 bases from J, the junction kept 16 bases outside the gene matches. This CDR3 contains 16 residues. Germline CDR1 and CDR2: SGHDT and YYEEEE. CDR3 nucleotides: TGTGCCAGCAAGGAGGGCAAGCGGGGTACACTGAATGAGCAGTTCTTC. This gives the protein CASKEGKRGTLNEQFF.

The chain is built from TRBV18 and TRBJ2-3; 9 bases are a match to TRBD1. The junction had 8 bases not matched to a gene; V was cut back by 6 bases and J by 4 bases. The CDR3 length is 15 residues. Germline V gene data show CDR1 as KGHSH and CDR2 as LQKENI. This chain's CDR3 is CASSPGQGSADTQYF. The CDR3 DNA is TGTGCCAGCTCCCCTGGACAGGGGAGTGCAGATACGCAGTATTTT.

The rearrangement links TRBV19 to TRBJ1-5; 9 bases match TRBD1. V lost 4 bases, J lost 6 bases, and 7 bases stayed unmatched. The CDR3 is 15 residues long. Germline lookup yields CDR1 LNHDA and CDR2 SQIVND (reference sequence). CDR3 amino acids: CASSKADRGSQPQHF. The CDR3 DNA reads as TGTGCCAGTAGTAAGGCGGACAGGGGCAGTCAGCCCCAGCATTTT.

The chain links TRBV28 to TRBJ1-1; no clear D. The CDR3 covers 16 residues. The V gene lost 3 bases and the J gene lost 3 bases, with 17 bases spanning the gap. The germline V gene encodes CDR1 MDHEN and CDR2 SYDVKM. This CDR3 reads CASSFRLAGADTEAFF. The DNA for the CDR3 is TGTGCCAGCAGTTTCCGCTTAGCGGGAGCGGACACTGAAGCTTTCTTT. The full variable domain, rest sourced from reference TRBV28 and TRBJ1-1, is DVKVTQSSRYLVKRTGEKVFLECVQDMDHENMFWYRQDPGLGLRLIYFSYDVKMKEKGDIPEGYSVSREKKERFSLILESASTNQTSMYLCASSFRLAGADTEAFFGQGTRLTVV.

The V call is TRBV7-9, the J call TRBJ2-7, with 10 positions matching TRBD1. This CDR3 is 16 amino acids long. The germline V gene encodes CDR1 SEHNR and CDR2 FQNEAQ (reference sequence). J was trimmed by 7 bases and V by 1 base; bases with no gene match: 10. Written as DNA, the CDR3 is TGTGCCAGCAGCTTAGTAGGAGGACAGGGGGGGCTGGAGCAGTACTTC. Protein product: CASSLVGGQGGLEQYF. The complete variable domain, with remaining parts taken from reference TRBV7-9 and TRBJ2-7, reads DTGVSQNPRHKITKRGQNVTFRCDPISEHNRLYWYRQTLGQGPEFLTYFQNEAQLEKSRLLSDRFSAERPKGSFSTLEIQRTEQGDSAMYLCASSLVGGQGGLEQYFGPGTRLTVT.

This clone was observed a single time. The chain combines TRBV6-5 with TRBJ1-2, with D possibly being TRBD1 (5 bases). Germline assignment: CDR1 MNHEY and CDR2 SVGAGI. The germline V and J ends were trimmed by 4 bases and 4 bases, with 13 bases remaining between them. The CDR3 length is 14 residues. CDR3 nucleotides: TGTGCCAGCAGTTCGGCGACCAGGGCCTATGGCTACACCTTC. It translates to CASSSATRAYGYTF.

This chain uses TRBV7-8 with TRBJ2-4; D uncertain. Looked up from germline, CDR1 is SGHVS and CDR2 is FQNEAQ. V lost 0 bases and J lost 8, with 14 bases in between. CDR3 length: 15 residues. As DNA, the CDR3 is TGTGCCAGCAGCTTAGCGCTGTCAGGTGACGACATTCAGTACTTC. Residues: CASSLALSGDDIQYF.

The CDR3 nucleotides read TGTGCCAGCATATCCAGGTCCTACGAGCAGTACTTC. It encodes CASISRSYEQYF. This rearrangement joins TRBV2 to TRBJ2-7; D gene unclear. CDR1 is SNHLY, CDR2 FYNNEI, per germline. The CDR3 contains 12 residues. Trimming took off 7 bases at V and 1 base at J, with 8 bases between the two ends.

This chain connects TRBV12-3 or TRBV12-4 to TRBJ2-5, with 8 bases aligning to TRBD1. V was pared by 6 bases and J by 5 bases, with 5 bases of the junction left unmatched. This CDR3 contains 13 residues. The CDR3 loop is CASRLTGEETQYF. DNA of the CDR3: TGTGCCAGCAGGTTGACAGGGGAGGAGACCCAGTACTTC.

The CDR3 is CASSQTVFYGYTF. CDR3 DNA: TGTGCCAGCAGCCAGACAGTCTTCTATGGCTACACCTTC. The chain carries TRBV3-1 (or the pseudogene TRBV3-2) and TRBJ1-2; D is perhaps TRBD1 (5 bases). Trimming removed 3 bases from V and 4 bases from J, with 9 bases in between. This CDR3 spans 13 amino acids. Germline-derived CDR1 and CDR2 are LGHDT and YNNKEL (reference sequence).

The rearrangement uses TRBV7-9 and TRBJ2-3; D unresolved. The germline gives CDR1 SEHNR, CDR2 FQNEAQ (reference sequence). With 1 base removed from V and 1 base from J, the gap between germline ends came to 9 bases. The CDR3 totals 15 residues. CDR3 DNA: TGTGCCAGCAGCTTAGACGCCACAGGCACAGATACGCAGTATTTT. The encoded protein is CASSLDATGTDTQYF.

The chain is built from TRBV11-2 and TRBJ2-3; D is possibly TRBD2 (6 bases). The V and J ends lost 3 bases and 5 bases respectively, with 12 bases between them. This CDR3 comprises 14 residues. The germline gives CDR1 SGHAT, CDR2 FQNNGV. CDR3 DNA: TGTGCCAGCAGCTTTAGCCGGGGGTTAGATACGCAGTATTTT. Translation: CASSFSRGLDTQYF.

The genes are TRBV21-1 and TRBJ1-2; the table's D call of TRBD1 was not tested on the DNA. TRBV21-1 is a known pseudogene. The CDR3 spans 17 residues. CDR3 loop: CASSRGRSSLVNYGYTF. For the CDR3, the DNA is TGTGCCAGCTCCAGGGGAAGGAGCAGCCTTGTTAACTATGGCTACACCTTC.

This clone was observed a single time. The chain has TRBV15 and TRBJ2-7, with D perhaps matching TRBD1 (5 bases). The CDR3 is made up of 13 amino acids. Germline CDR1 is LNHNV and CDR2 is YYDKDF (reference sequence). The V end was cut by 0 bases, the J end by 5 bases, with 8 bases between. CDR3 DNA sequence: TGTGCCACCAGCAGAGATCCCAGGGACGAGCAGTACTTC. It is translated as CATSRDPRDEQYF.

The gene calls are TRBV24-1 and TRBJ2-1, with TRBD1 matching over 7 bases. Germline V CDR1 and CDR2: KGHDR, SFDVKD. Germline trimming cut 5 bases from V and 8 bases from J; bases unmatched to any gene: 2. The CDR3 runs 12 residues. CDR3 nucleotide sequence: TGTGCCACCAGTGCACAGGGGTATGAGCAGTTCTTC. Amino acid sequence: CATSAQGYEQFF.

The V and J genes are TRBV5-1 and TRBJ2-1, with 11 bases matching TRBD2. Looked up from germline, CDR1 is SGHRS and CDR2 is YFSETQ. CDR3 size: 15 residues. Trimming at V came to 2 bases and at J to 6 bases, leaving 4 bases not matched to a gene. The CDR3 region has the DNA TGCGCCAGCAGCTTACTAGCGGGAGATTCCAATGAGCAGTTCTTC. It specifies CASSLLAGDSNEQFF.

V usage is TRBV11-3 and J usage is TRBJ2-5, with TRBD1 matching 8 bases. CDR1 SGHNT and CDR2 YENEEA come from the germline V gene. The CDR3 runs 13 residues. V lost 4 bases, J lost 7 bases, and 5 bases stayed unmatched. The CDR3 spells CASSSDRDWTQYF. As DNA, the CDR3 is TGTGCCAGCAGCTCGGACAGGGACTGGACCCAGTACTTC.

This clone was seen a handful of times. The chain combines TRBV27 with TRBJ1-1, with a tentative D call TRBD1 (5 bases). With 4 bases removed from V and 4 bases from J, the gap between germline ends came to 16 bases. Germline V lookup: CDR1 MNHEY, CDR2 SMNVEV (reference sequence). The CDR3 contains 15 residues. The CDR3 protein is CASSYLRVVGTEAFF. CDR3 DNA sequence: TGTGCCAGCAGTTACCTCAGGGTGGTAGGCACTGAAGCTTTCTTT.